These T cell receptor beta chains were read from a single sample in a study of cytomegalovirus exposure and HLA in healthy donors. Clones were sequenced by immunoSEQ multiplex PCR, and TCRdb holds only the in-frame ones, with some missing. The sample consists of around 94,000 clones, roughly 78% of them appearing once. What was sequenced was PBMCs. The receptors were sampled from a male donor in good health and CMV-seropositive. The CDR3 runs from the conserved cysteine through the conserved F or W. The D gene is left open where the match is weak. The size entry is marked missing in some rows and otherwise reads once, few, many or a size class.

>TRBJ1-3|once|NA|TRBV28
CASSLVLTDTIYF
TGTGCCAGCAGTTTGGTTTTAACGGACACCATATATTTT
>TRBJ2-1|NA|TRBD2|TRBV5-6
CASSTSGRGGNEQFF
TGTGCCAGCAGCACTAGCGGGAGGGGCGGGAATGAGCAGTTCTTC
>TRBJ1-1|NA|TRBD1|TRBV19
CASSIGTGANTEAFF
TGTGCCAGTAGTATAGGGACAGGGGCAAATACTGAAGCTTTCTTT
>TRBJ2-1|once|TRBD1|TRBV7-9
CASSLEIGQGARNEQFF
TGTGCCAGCAGCTTAGAGATCGGACAGGGGGCGCGGAATGAGCAGTTCTTC
>TRBJ1-5|NA|TRBD1|TRBV9
CASSVEGQPNQPQHF
TGTGCCAGCAGCGTAGAGGGACAGCCCAATCAGCCCCAGCATTTT
>TRBJ2-1|NA|NA|TRBV7-7
CASSLEPRGWQRYNEQFF
TGTGCCAGCAGCTTAGAGCCCCGCGGGTGGCAGAGATACAATGAGCAGTTCTTC
>TRBJ1-2|NA|TRBD1|TRBV28
CASSPRGAYGYTF
TGTGCCAGCAGTCCCAGGGGGGCCTATGGCTACACCTTC
>TRBJ2-7|NA|NA|TRBV11-3
CASSFRILDEQYF
TGTGCCAGCAGCTTCAGGATTTTGGACGAGCAGTACTTC
>TRBJ1-5|NA|TRBD1|TRBV28
CASSFSATGVENQPQHF
TGTGCCAGCAGTTTTTCTGCGACAGGGGTTGAGAATCAGCCCCAGCATTTT
>TRBJ2-7|NA|NA|TRBV29-1
CSAESGAHEQYF
TGCAGCGCCGAGTCAGGGGCCCACGAGCAGTACTTC
>TRBJ1-1|once|NA|TRBV27
CASSLQGLNTEAFF
TGTGCCAGCAGTTTACAGGGTTTGAACACTGAAGCTTTCTTT
>TRBJ1-2|NA|NA|TRBV6-5
CASSYSPKAYGYTF
TGTGCCAGCAGTTACTCCCCCAAAGCCTATGGCTACACCTTC
>TRBJ2-1|NA|TRBD1|TRBV28
CASSLSRDRIYNEQFF
TGTGCCAGCAGTTTGTCCAGGGACAGAATCTACAATGAGCAGTTCTTC
>TRBJ1-4|NA|NA|TRBV2
CASSELLGHNEKLFF
TGTGCCAGCAGTGAACTATTGGGGCATAATGAAAAACTGTTTTTT
>TRBJ1-3|NA|TRBD1|TRBV4-1
CASSQVLVDRLTGNTIYF
TGCGCCAGCAGCCAAGTCCTCGTGGACAGGTTAACTGGAAACACCATATATTTT
>TRBJ1-4|few|TRBD1|TRBV6-5
CASRSTGAGELFF
TGTGCCAGCAGATCTACAGGGGCTGGGGAACTGTTTTTT
>TRBJ2-1|few|TRBD2|TRBV6-5
CASREIGLAKNEQFF
TGTGCCAGTAGGGAGATAGGACTAGCGAAGAATGAGCAGTTCTTC
>TRBJ2-7|NA|NA|TRBV27
CASSPRAFMGQVQMFYEQYF
TGTGCCAGCAGTCCTCGTGCCTTTATGGGTCAGGTCCAAATGTTCTACGAGCAGTACTTC
>TRBJ2-6|NA|NA|TRBV28
CASIENTGPLGANVLTF
TGTGCCAGCATTGAAAATACAGGTCCCTTAGGGGCCAACGTCCTGACTTTC
>TRBJ2-7|NA|TRBD2|TRBV30
CAWLPGLEPYEQYF
TGTGCCTGGTTACCGGGACTAGAACCCTACGAGCAGTACTTC
>TRBJ2-7|NA|NA|TRBV5-1
CASSFPRGGAHEQYF
TGCGCCAGCAGCTTTCCGAGGGGGGGGGCCCACGAGCAGTACTTC
>TRBJ2-7|NA|NA|TRBV2
CASKGSRAGEQYF
TGTGCCAGCAAAGGGTCTCGGGCAGGGGAGCAGTACTTC
>TRBJ1-4|few|TRBD1|TRBV7-9
CASSRDRVVEVFF
TGTGCCAGCAGCCGGGACAGGGTGGTGGAAGTGTTTTTT
>TRBJ2-7|NA|TRBD2|TRBV7-6
CASSLAPSTAGAYYEQYF
TGTGCCAGCAGCTTAGCACCGAGTACAGCGGGGGCCTATTACGAGCAGTACTTC
>TRBJ1-6|NA|NA|TRBV30
CAWNPPSSYNSPLHF
TGTGCCTGGAACCCCCCGAGCTCCTATAATTCACCCCTCCACTTT
>TRBJ1-5|NA|NA|TRBV10-3
CAISEDSWQPQHF
TGTGCCATCAGTGAAGACAGTTGGCAGCCCCAGCATTTT
>TRBJ1-2|NA|NA|TRBV6-5
CASSTPGLGNYGYTF
TGTGCCAGCAGTACCCCGGGACTGGGGAACTATGGCTACACCTTC
>TRBJ1-2|NA|TRBD1|TRBV6-1
CASTPYEQGDGYTF
TGTGCCAGCACCCCCTACGAACAGGGGGATGGCTACACCTTC
>TRBJ2-7|NA|TRBD2|TRBV6-5
CASSPLAGDHEQYF
TGTGCCAGCAGTCCACTAGCGGGAGATCACGAGCAGTACTTC
>TRBJ1-5|NA|NA|TRBV28
CASSLRGGRAHPGNQPQHF
TGTGCCAGCAGTTTACGAGGAGGTCGTGCCCACCCTGGCAATCAGCCCCAGCATTTT
>TRBJ2-1|NA|NA|TRBV5-6
CASSLLVTSYNEQFF
TGTGCCAGCAGCTTGTTGGTGACTTCCTACAATGAGCAGTTCTTC
>TRBJ1-1|NA|NA|TRBV30
CAWDQGNDMNTEAFF
TGTGCCTGGGATCAGGGGAATGACATGAACACTGAAGCTTTCTTT
>TRBJ2-7|NA|NA|TRBV18
CASSSSQREQYF
TGTGCCAGCTCATCTTCCCAGAGGGAGCAGTACTTC